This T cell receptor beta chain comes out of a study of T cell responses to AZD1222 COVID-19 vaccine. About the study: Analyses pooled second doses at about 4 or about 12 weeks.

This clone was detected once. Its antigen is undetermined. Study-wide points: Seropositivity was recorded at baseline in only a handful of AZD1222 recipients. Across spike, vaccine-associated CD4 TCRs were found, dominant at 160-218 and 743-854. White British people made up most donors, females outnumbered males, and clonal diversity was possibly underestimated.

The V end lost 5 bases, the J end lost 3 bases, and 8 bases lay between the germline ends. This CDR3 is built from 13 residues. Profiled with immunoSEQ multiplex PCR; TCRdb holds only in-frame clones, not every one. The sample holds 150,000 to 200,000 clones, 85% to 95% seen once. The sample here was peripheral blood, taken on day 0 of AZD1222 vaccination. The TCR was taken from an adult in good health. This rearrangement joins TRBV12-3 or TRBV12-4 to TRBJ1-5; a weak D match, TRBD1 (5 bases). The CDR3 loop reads CASSPRDNQPQHF. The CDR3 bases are TGTGCCAGCAGTCCCAGGGACAATCAGCCCCAGCATTTT.